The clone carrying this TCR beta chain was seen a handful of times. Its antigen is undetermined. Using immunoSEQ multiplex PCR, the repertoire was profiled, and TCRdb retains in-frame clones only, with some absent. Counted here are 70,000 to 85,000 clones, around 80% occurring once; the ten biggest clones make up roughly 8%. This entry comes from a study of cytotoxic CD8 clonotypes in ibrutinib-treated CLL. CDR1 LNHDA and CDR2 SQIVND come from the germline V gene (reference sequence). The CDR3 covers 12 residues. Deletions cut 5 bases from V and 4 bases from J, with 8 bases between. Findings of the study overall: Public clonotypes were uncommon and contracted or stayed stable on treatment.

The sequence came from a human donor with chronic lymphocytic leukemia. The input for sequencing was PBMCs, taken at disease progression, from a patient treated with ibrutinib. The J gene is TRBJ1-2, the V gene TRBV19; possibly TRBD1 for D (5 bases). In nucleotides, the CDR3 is TGTGCCAGTAGTCCCGACAGCTATGGCTACACCTTC. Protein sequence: CASSPDSYGYTF.